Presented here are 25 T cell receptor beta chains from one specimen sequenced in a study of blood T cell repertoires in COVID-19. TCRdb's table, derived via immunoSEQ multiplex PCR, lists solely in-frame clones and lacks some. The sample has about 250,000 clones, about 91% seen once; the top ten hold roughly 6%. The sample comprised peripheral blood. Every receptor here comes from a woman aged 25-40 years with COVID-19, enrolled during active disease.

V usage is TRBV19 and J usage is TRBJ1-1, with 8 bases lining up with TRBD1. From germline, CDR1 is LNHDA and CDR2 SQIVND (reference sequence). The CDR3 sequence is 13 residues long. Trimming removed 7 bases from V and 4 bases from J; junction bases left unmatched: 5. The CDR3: CASIRGLGTEAFF. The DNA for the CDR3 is TGTGCCAGTATCAGGGGGCTGGGCACTGAAGCTTTCTTT.

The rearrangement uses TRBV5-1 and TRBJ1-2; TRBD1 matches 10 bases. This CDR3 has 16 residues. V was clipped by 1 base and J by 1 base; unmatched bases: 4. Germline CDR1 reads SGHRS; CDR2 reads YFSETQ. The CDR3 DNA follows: TGCGCCAGCAGCTTGTATGGGACAGGGGATAACTATGGCTACACCTTC. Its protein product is CASSLYGTGDNYGYTF.

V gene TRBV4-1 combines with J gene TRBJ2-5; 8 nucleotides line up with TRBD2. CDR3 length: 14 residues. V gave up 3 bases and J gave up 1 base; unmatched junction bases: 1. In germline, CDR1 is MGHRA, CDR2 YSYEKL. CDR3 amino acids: CASSHGGAQETQYF. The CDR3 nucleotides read TGCGCCAGCAGCCACGGGGGGGCCCAAGAGACCCAGTACTTC.

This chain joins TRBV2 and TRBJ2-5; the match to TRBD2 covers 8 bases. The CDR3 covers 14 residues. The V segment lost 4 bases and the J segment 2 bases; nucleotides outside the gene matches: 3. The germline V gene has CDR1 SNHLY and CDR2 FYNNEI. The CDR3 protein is CASSGSSGQETQYF. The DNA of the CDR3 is TGTGCCAGCAGTGGGTCTAGCGGGCAAGAGACCCAGTACTTC.

The CDR3 spells CASTLRDRAGANVLTF. CDR3 nucleotides: TGTGCCAGCACTTTAAGAGACAGGGCTGGGGCCAACGTCCTGACTTTC. This sequence joins TRBV2 and TRBJ2-6; 7 positions match TRBD1. Germline V CDR1 and CDR2: SNHLY, FYNNEI. The CDR3 spans 16 residues. Losses at the gene ends were 7 bases for V and 2 bases for J; bases not matched to a gene: 8.

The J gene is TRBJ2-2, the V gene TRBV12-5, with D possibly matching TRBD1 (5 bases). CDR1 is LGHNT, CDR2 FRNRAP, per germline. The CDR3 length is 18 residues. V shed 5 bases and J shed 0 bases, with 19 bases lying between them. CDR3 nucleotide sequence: TGTGCTAGTGGTCCGACTCTAACGGACACCACGAACACCGGGGAGCTGTTTTTT. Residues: CASGPTLTDTTNTGELFF.

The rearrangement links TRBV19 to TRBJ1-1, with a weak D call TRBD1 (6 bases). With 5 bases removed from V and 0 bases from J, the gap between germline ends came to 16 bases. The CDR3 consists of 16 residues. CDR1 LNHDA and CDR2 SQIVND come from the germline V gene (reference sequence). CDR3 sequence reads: CASSFPTGLMNTEAFF. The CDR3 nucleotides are TGTGCCAGTAGTTTCCCGACAGGACTCATGAACACTGAAGCTTTCTTT.

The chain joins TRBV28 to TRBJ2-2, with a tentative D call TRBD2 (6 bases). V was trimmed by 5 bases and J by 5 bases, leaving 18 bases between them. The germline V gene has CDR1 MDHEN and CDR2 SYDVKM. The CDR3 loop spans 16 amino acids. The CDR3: CASSRNPGERTGELFF. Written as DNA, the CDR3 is TGTGCCAGCAGTCGAAACCCGGGAGAAAGGACCGGGGAGCTGTTTTTT.

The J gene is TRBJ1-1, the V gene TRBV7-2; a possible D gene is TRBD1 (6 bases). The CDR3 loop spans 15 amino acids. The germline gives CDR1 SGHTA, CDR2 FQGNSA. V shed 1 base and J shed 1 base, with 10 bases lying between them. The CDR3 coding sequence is TGTGCCAGCAGCTTAGGTGGGACACGGAACACTGAAGCTTTCTTT. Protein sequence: CASSLGGTRNTEAFF.

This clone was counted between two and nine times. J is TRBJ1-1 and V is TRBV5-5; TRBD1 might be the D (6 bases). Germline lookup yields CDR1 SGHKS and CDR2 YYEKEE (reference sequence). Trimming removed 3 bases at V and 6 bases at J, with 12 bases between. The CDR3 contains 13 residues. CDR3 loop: CASSWRTGSEAFF. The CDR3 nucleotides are TGTGCCAGCAGCTGGCGAACAGGGTCTGAAGCTTTCTTT.

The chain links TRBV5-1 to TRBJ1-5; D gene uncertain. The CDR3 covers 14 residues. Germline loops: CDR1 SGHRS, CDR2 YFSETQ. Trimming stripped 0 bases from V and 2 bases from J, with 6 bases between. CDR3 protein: CASSLDSRNQPQHF. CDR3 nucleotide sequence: TGCGCCAGCAGCTTGGACAGTCGCAATCAGCCCCAGCATTTT.

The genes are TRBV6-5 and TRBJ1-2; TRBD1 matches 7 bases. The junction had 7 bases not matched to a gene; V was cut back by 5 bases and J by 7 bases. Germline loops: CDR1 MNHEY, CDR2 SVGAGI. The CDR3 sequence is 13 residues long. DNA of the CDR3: TGTGCCAGCAGTACAGGGGAACAGGTTGGCTACACCTTC. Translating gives CASSTGEQVGYTF.

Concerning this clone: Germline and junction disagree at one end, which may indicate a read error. The CDR3 here is CASSLATSGGNNEQFF. CDR3 bases: TGTGCCAGCAGTTTGGCGACTAGCGGGGGCAACAATGAGCAGTTCTTC. The chain joins TRBV5-6 to TRBJ2-1, with 12 bases identical to TRBD2. This CDR3 is built from 16 residues. Germline lookup yields CDR1 SGHDT and CDR2 YYEEEE.

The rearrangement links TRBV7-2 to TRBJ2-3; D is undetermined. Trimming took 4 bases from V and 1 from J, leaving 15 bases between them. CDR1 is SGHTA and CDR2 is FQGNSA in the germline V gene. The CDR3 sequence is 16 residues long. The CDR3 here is CASSSWAHTRTDTQYF. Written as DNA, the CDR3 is TGTGCCAGCAGCTCGTGGGCCCATACACGCACAGATACGCAGTATTTT. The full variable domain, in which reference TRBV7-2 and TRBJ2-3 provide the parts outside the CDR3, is GAGVSQSPSNKVTEKGKDVELRCDPISGHTALYWYRQSLGQGLEFLIYFQGNSAPDKSGLPSDRFSAERTGGSVSTLTIQRTQQEDSAVYLCASSSWAHTRTDTQYFGPGTRLTVL.

CDR3 sequence (DNA): TGTGCCAGCAGCTTGTTGAGGGTGGGCTACGAGCAGTACTTC. Its protein product is CASSLLRVGYEQYF. This rearrangement joins TRBV5-5 to TRBJ2-7, with D possibly TRBD2 on 5 matching bases. The CDR3 is 14 residues long. Germline values: CDR1 SGHKS, CDR2 YYEKEE (reference sequence). Deletions cut 1 base from V and 3 bases from J, with 11 bases between.

The CDR3 reads CASSLFQGGNTIYF. The DNA for the CDR3 is TGTGCCAGCAGTTTATTCCAGGGTGGAAACACCATATATTTT. The chain is built from TRBV27 and TRBJ1-3; tentatively, D is TRBD1 (5 bases). This CDR3 spans 14 amino acids. CDR1 and CDR2 from the germline V gene are MNHEY and SMNVEV (reference sequence). Trimming shortened V by 1 base and J by 3 bases, and 7 bases separated the two germline ends.

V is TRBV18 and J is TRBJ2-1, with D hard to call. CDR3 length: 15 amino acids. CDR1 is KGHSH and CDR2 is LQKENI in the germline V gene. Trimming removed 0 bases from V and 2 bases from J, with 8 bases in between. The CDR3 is CASSPPGPAYNEQFF. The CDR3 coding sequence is TGTGCCAGCTCACCACCGGGCCCGGCCTACAATGAGCAGTTCTTC.

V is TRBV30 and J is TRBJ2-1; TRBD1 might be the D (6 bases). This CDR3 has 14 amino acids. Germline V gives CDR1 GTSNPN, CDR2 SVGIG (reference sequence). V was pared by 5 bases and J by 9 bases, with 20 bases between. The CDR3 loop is CAWGMGRETGEQFF. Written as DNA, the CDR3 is TGTGCCTGGGGGATGGGCAGGGAGACAGGTGAGCAGTTCTTC. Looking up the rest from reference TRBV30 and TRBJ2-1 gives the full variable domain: SQTIHQWPATLVQPVGSPLSLECTVEGTSNPNLYWYRQAAGRGLQLLFYSVGIGQISSEVPQNLSASRPQDRQFILSSKKLLLSDSGFYLCAWGMGRETGEQFFGPGTRLTVL.

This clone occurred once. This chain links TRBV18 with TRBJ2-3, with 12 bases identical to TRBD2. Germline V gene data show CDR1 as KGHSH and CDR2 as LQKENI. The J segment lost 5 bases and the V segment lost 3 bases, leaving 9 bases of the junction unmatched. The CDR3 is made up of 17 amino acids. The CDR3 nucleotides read TGTGCCAGCTCACCGGGGACTAGCGGGCGAGGGGGAGATACGCAGTATTTT. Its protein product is CASSPGTSGRGGDTQYF.

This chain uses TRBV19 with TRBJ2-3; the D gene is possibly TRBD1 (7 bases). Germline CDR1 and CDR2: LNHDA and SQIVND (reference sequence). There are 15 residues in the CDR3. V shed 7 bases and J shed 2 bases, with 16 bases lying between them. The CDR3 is CASNPGGIPTDTQYF. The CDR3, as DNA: TGTGCCAGTAATCCAGGGGGGATCCCCACAGATACGCAGTATTTT. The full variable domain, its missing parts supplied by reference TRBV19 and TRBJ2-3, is DGGITQSPKYLFRKEGQNVTLSCEQNLNHDAMYWYRQDPGQGLRLIYYSQIVNDFQKGDIAEGYSVSREKKESFPLTVTSAQKNPTAFYLCASNPGGIPTDTQYFGPGTRLTVL.

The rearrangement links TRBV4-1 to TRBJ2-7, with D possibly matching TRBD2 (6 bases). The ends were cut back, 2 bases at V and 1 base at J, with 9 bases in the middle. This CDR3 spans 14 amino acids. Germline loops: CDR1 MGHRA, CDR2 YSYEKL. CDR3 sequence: CASSQLAGSYEQYF. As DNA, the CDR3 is TGCGCCAGCAGCCAACTGGCGGGATCCTACGAGCAGTACTTC.

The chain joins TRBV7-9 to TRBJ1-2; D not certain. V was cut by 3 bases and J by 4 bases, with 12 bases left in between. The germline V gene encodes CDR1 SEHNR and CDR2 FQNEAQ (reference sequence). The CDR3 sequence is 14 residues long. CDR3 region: CASSFPTTGYGYTF. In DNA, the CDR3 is TGTGCCAGCAGCTTTCCAACGACGGGCTATGGCTACACCTTC.

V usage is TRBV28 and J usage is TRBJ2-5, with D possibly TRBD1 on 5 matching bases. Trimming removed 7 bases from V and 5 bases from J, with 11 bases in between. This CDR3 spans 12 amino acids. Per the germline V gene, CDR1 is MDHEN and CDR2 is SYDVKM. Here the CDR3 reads CASTRAEETQYF. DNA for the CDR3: TGTGCCAGCACCAGGGCTGAGGAGACCCAGTACTTC.

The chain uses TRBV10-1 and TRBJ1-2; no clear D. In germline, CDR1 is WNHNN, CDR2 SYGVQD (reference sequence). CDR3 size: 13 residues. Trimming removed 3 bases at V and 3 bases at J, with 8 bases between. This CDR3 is CASSEWRDYGYTF. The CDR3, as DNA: TGCGCCAGCAGTGAATGGCGGGACTATGGCTACACCTTC.

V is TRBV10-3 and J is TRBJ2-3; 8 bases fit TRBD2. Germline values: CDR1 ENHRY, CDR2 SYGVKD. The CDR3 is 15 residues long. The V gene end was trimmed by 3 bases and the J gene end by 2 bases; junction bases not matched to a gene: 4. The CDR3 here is CAISDREGYTDTQYF. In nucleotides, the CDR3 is TGTGCCATCAGTGATCGGGAGGGCTACACAGATACGCAGTATTTT.